Presented here are 16 T cell receptor beta chains from one specimen sequenced in a study of blood T cells in healthy people across ages. A J-beta primer mix and a sample-barcoded 5' primer were used in a second PCR of roughly 6 to 11 cycles. MiXCR, applied by TCRdb to the 5' RACE reads, yields one record per CDR3 protein. The repertoire holds some 1.8 million distinct CDR3 sequences, roughly 43% seen once, with under 30% in the top ten. The sequenced sample was blood. All receptors derive from a human donor in good health.

The chain combines TRBV5-1 with TRBJ2-3; D possibly corresponds to TRBD1 (5 bases). The length of the CDR3 is 14 residues. The V end lost 4 bases, the J end lost 6 bases, and 15 bases lay between the germline ends. Germline lookup yields CDR1 SGHRS and CDR2 YFSETQ. CDR3 coding DNA: TGCGCCAGCAGCCTGGGGCAGGTGATGGATACGCAGTATTTT. Its translation: CASSLGQVMDTQYF.

J is TRBJ2-7 and V is TRBV20-1, with 10 bases aligning to TRBD2. The CDR3 has 15 amino acids. Losses at the gene ends were 3 bases for V and 0 bases for J; bases not matched to a gene: 5. The germline V gene has CDR1 DFQATT and CDR2 SNEGSKA (reference sequence). In DNA, the CDR3 is TGCAGTGCTAGCGTAGCGGGGGGAACCTCCTACGAGCAGTACTTC. Translation gives CSASVAGGTSYEQYF.

V and J are TRBV7-2 and TRBJ1-6; no definite D call. Per the germline V gene, CDR1 is SGHTA and CDR2 is FQGNSA. V was clipped by 3 bases and J by 10 bases, with 13 bases between them. The CDR3 sequence is 14 residues long. The chain's CDR3 is CASSFPLGRSPLHF. The CDR3 nucleotides are TGTGCCAGCAGCTTTCCCCTCGGTCGATCACCCCTCCACTTT.

The chain uses TRBV9 and TRBJ2-1; D is possibly TRBD2 (6 bases). CDR1 and CDR2 from the germline V gene are SGDLS and YYNGEE. V shed 0 bases and J shed 10 bases, with 17 bases lying between them. This CDR3 spans 15 amino acids. For the CDR3, the DNA is TGTGCCAGCAGCGTAGGCGGGGACGTGGGCAGGGAGCAGTTCTTC. It specifies CASSVGGDVGREQFF. The full variable domain, its missing parts supplied by reference TRBV9 and TRBJ2-1, is DSGVTQTPKHLITATGQRVTLRCSPRSGDLSVYWYQQSLDQGLQFLIQYYNGEERAKGNILERFSAQQFPDLHSELNLSSLELGDSALYFCASSVGGDVGREQFFGPGTRLTVL.

The chain combines TRBV11-2 with TRBJ1-1; no firm D call. CDR1 and CDR2 from the germline V gene are SGHAT and FQNNGV. V was pared by 7 bases and J by 6 bases, with 12 bases between. This CDR3 has 12 residues. The CDR3 DNA follows: TGTGCCAGCAAAACTCCCGGCCCTGAAGCTTTCTTT. Encoded protein: CASKTPGPEAFF.

The chain is built from TRBV4-1 and TRBJ1-5, with D uncertain. The CDR3 totals 13 residues. Germline V gene data show CDR1 as MGHRA and CDR2 as YSYEKL. Trimming pared 1 base from V and 8 bases from J, leaving 9 bases between. The chain's CDR3 is CASSQAAAEPQHF. The CDR3 DNA is TGCGCCAGCAGCCAAGCAGCGGCGGAGCCCCAGCATTTT.

The chain has TRBV4-3 and TRBJ2-5; tentative D call: TRBD2 (6 bases). In germline, CDR1 is LGHNA, CDR2 YSLEER. The CDR3 contains 15 residues. Trimming stripped 0 bases from V and 11 bases from J, with 19 bases between. The CDR3 sequence: CASSQESRGMDEQYF. CDR3 DNA: TGCGCCAGCAGCCAAGAAAGCCGGGGGATGGATGAGCAGTACTTC.

The table lists this clonotype with many counts. The chain is built from TRBV29-1 and TRBJ2-1; 9 nucleotides align to TRBD2. CDR1 and CDR2 from the germline V gene are SQVTM and ANQGSEA. There are 14 residues in the CDR3. The CDR3 here is CSLNSGGFYNEQFF. CDR3 DNA sequence: TGCAGTCTGAACAGCGGGGGGTTTTACAATGAGCAGTTCTTC.

J is TRBJ2-5 and V is TRBV9; 9 bases match TRBD1. The V gene end was trimmed by 4 bases and the J gene end by 4 bases; junction bases not matched to a gene: 11. CDR3 size: 16 residues. In germline, CDR1 is SGDLS, CDR2 YYNGEE. The CDR3 sequence is CASSPRTGGRGETQYF. CDR3 nucleotide sequence: TGTGCCAGCAGCCCACGTACAGGGGGCCGAGGAGAGACCCAGTACTTC.

This clonotype was observed a handful of times. The V call is TRBV7-2, the J call TRBJ2-1; D might be TRBD2 (7 bases). V was shortened by 0 bases and J by 10 bases, with 10 bases between the two germline ends. CDR3 length equals 13 residues. Germline CDR1 reads SGHTA; CDR2 reads FQGNSA. The CDR3 DNA reads TGTGCCAGCAGCTTAGCGGGGGGGCTGGAGCAGTTCTTC. It yields the protein CASSLAGGLEQFF.

The rearrangement links TRBV20-1 to TRBJ2-6; 10 bases align to TRBD1. The CDR3 runs to 18 residues. Per germline, CDR1 DFQATT and CDR2 SNEGSKA (reference sequence). V gave up 3 bases and J gave up 1 base; unmatched junction bases: 9. CDR3 residues: CSASVVGTGESGANVLTF. The CDR3 DNA sequence: TGCAGTGCTAGCGTAGTCGGGACAGGGGAATCTGGGGCCAACGTCCTGACTTTC.

This clonotype was observed a few times. The chain links TRBV5-1 to TRBJ2-7, with D perhaps matching TRBD1 (6 bases). CDR3 length: 15 amino acids. V was trimmed by 3 bases and J by 3 bases, leaving 16 bases between them. Germline CDR1 reads SGHRS; CDR2 reads YFSETQ. CDR3 loop: CASSSSGDFYYEQYF. As DNA, the CDR3 is TGCGCCAGCAGCTCCTCAGGGGATTTCTACTACGAGCAGTACTTC.

This clonotype has ten or more counts. The J gene is TRBJ2-7, the V gene TRBV12-3 or TRBV12-4; D is perhaps TRBD1 (5 bases). The V gene lost 5 bases and the J gene lost 3 bases, with 5 bases spanning the gap. The CDR3 is 11 residues long. CDR3 sequence: CASSTGYEQYF. The CDR3 region has the DNA TGTGCCAGCAGTACAGGCTACGAGCAGTACTTC.

This rearrangement joins TRBV7-2 to TRBJ1-2; D unresolved. The CDR3 loop spans 15 amino acids. Trimming took off 1 base at V and 0 bases at J, with 9 bases between the two ends. Looked up from germline, CDR1 is SGHTA and CDR2 is FQGNSA. The CDR3 DNA reads TGTGCCAGCAGCTTAGTTGGTGCAGCTAACTATGGCTACACCTTC. This gives the protein CASSLVGAANYGYTF.

The genes are TRBV20-1 and TRBJ2-5; TRBD2 matches at 9 bases. J was trimmed by 6 bases and V by 5 bases; bases with no gene match: 10. The germline V gene encodes CDR1 DFQATT and CDR2 SNEGSKA (reference sequence). This CDR3 region has 14 residues. In DNA, the CDR3 is TGCAGTGCTGGAGGTAGCGGGGGCGGGAAGACCCAGTACTTC. Its translation is CSAGGSGGGKTQYF.

This clonotype was seen a few times. This chain uses TRBV29-1 with TRBJ2-1; no reliable D call. The J call may be in error: the DNA end matches TRBJ2-7 better. The germline gives CDR1 SQVTM, CDR2 ANQGSEA. CDR3 length equals 12 residues. CDR3 DNA sequence: TGCAGCGTGGGGATCTCCTACAATGAGCAGTACTTC. Its protein product is CSVGISYNEQYF.